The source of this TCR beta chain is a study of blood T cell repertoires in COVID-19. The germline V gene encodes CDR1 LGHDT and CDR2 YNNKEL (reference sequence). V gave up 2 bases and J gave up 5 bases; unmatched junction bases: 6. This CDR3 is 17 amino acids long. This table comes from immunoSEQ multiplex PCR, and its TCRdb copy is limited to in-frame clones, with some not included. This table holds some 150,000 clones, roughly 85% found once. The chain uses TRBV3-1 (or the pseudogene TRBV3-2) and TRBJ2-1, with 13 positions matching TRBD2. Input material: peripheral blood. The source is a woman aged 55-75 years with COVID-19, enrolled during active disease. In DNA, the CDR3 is TGTGCCAGCAGCCAAAGAACTAGCGGGGGGGACAACAATGAGCAGTTCTTC. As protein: CASSQRTSGGDNNEQFF.